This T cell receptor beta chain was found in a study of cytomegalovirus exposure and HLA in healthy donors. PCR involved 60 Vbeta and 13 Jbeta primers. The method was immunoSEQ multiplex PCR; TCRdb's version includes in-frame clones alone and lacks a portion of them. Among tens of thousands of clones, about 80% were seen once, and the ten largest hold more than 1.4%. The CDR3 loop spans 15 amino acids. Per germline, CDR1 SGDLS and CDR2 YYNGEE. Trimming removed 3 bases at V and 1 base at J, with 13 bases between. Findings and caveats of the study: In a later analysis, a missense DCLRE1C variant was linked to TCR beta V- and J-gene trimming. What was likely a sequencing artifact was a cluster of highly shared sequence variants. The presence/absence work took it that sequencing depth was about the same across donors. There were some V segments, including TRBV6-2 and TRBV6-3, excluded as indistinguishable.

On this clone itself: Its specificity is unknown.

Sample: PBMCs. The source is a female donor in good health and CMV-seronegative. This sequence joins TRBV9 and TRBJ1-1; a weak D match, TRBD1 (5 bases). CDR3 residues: CASSGLTDPNTEAFF. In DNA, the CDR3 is TGTGCCAGCAGCGGATTGACAGATCCGAACACTGAAGCTTTCTTT.